The 25 T cell receptor beta chains below were found in one sample sequenced in a study of blood T cell repertoires in COVID-19. The method was immunoSEQ multiplex PCR; TCRdb's version includes in-frame clones alone and lacks a portion of them. The data show 60,000 or so clones, roughly 68% seen once. Sequencing used peripheral blood. The source is a woman of 80 years or more with acute or convalescent COVID-19.

The V gene is TRBV19, the J gene TRBJ2-5; 8 nucleotides align to TRBD1. Germline V lookup: CDR1 LNHDA, CDR2 SQIVND (reference sequence). V shed 8 bases and J 4 bases; nucleotides not matched to a gene: 12. This CDR3 has 15 residues. DNA for the CDR3: TGTGCCAGTGCTGGTTTGGACAGGGTAGGAGAGACCCAGTACTTC. Protein product: CASAGLDRVGETQYF.

The V call is TRBV9, the J call TRBJ2-2; TRBD2 agrees at 10 bases. CDR3 size: 18 residues. Germline values: CDR1 SGDLS, CDR2 YYNGEE. Unmatched junction bases numbered 8, after V lost 0 bases and J lost 3 bases. The CDR3 DNA reads TGTGCCAGCAGCGTAGCTAGCGGGAGCGCCCAGGACACCGGGGAGCTGTTTTTT. This encodes CASSVASGSAQDTGELFF. Looking up the rest from reference TRBV9 and TRBJ2-2 gives the full variable domain: DSGVTQTPKHLITATGQRVTLRCSPRSGDLSVYWYQQSLDQGLQFLIQYYNGEERAKGNILERFSAQQFPDLHSELNLSSLELGDSALYFCASSVASGSAQDTGELFFGEGSRLTVL.

The chain is built from TRBV4-3 and TRBJ1-1; TRBD1 is a possible D gene (5 bases). Germline V lookup: CDR1 LGHNA, CDR2 YSLEER. The CDR3 loop spans 13 amino acids. Between the trimmed V and J ends, which lost 1 base and 11 bases, there was a span of 14 bases. The CDR3 loop reads CASSQGTTRLAFF. CDR3 sequence (DNA): TGCGCCAGCAGCCAAGGGACAACGCGCTTGGCTTTCTTT.

The chain has TRBV9 and TRBJ1-5, with D possibly matching TRBD1 (6 bases). V lost 0 bases and J 6 bases, leaving 19 bases between the germline ends. CDR1 is SGDLS and CDR2 is YYNGEE in the germline V gene. The CDR3 has 17 residues. Here the CDR3 reads CASSVGPTGSGTQPQHF. The DNA for the CDR3 is TGTGCCAGCAGCGTAGGTCCTACAGGGTCGGGAACTCAGCCCCAGCATTTT.

The V and J genes are TRBV5-1 and TRBJ2-2; 14 bases align to TRBD2. From germline, CDR1 is SGHRS and CDR2 YFSETQ. Trimming cost V 3 bases and J 7 bases; bases outside gene matches: 11. The CDR3 sequence is 18 residues long. The chain's CDR3 is CASSWTGTSGSRGGELFF. The CDR3 coding sequence is TGCGCCAGCAGCTGGACCGGGACTAGCGGGAGCCGGGGCGGGGAGCTGTTTTTT. Together with reference TRBV5-1 and TRBJ2-2, the CDR3 gives the full variable domain: KAGVTQTPRYLIKTRGQQVTLSCSPISGHRSVSWYQQTPGQGLQFLFEYFSETQRNKGNFPGRFSGRQFSNSRSEMNVSTLELGDSALYLCASSWTGTSGSRGGELFFGEGSRLTVL.

This sequence joins TRBV5-1 and TRBJ2-3; 9 bases are shared with TRBD2. CDR1 SGHRS and CDR2 YFSETQ come from the germline V gene. The junction had 4 bases not matched to a gene; V was cut back by 4 bases and J by 4 bases. There are 14 residues in the CDR3. CDR3 amino acids: CASSPGTSPDTQYF. The CDR3, as DNA: TGCGCCAGCAGCCCAGGGACTAGCCCAGATACGCAGTATTTT.

The chain links TRBV28 to TRBJ1-4; D gene ambiguous. Trimming removed 3 bases from V and 2 bases from J, with 19 bases in between. Germline CDR1 reads MDHEN; CDR2 reads SYDVKM. The CDR3 contains 18 residues. CDR3 sequence: CASSFPARASSTNEKLFF. CDR3 coding DNA: TGTGCCAGCAGTTTTCCGGCGAGGGCCTCATCCACTAATGAAAAACTGTTTTTT.

The chain joins TRBV7-2 to TRBJ2-2, with 8 bases fitting TRBD2. V lost 4 bases, J lost 1 base, and 5 bases stayed unmatched. Germline V CDR1 and CDR2: SGHTA, FQGNSA. The CDR3 spans 16 residues. CDR3 region: CASSSRGGGNTGELFF. CDR3 coding DNA: TGTGCCAGCAGCTCTCGGGGGGGCGGGAACACCGGGGAGCTGTTTTTT.

The gene calls are TRBV24-1 and TRBJ2-3; 12 nucleotides line up with TRBD1. The CDR3 is 17 amino acids. The V and J ends lost 0 bases and 7 bases, in that order; junction bases with no gene match: 7. Per germline, CDR1 KGHDR and CDR2 SFDVKD. This CDR3 reads CATSDLRGQGAPNTQYF. In DNA, the CDR3 is TGTGCCACCAGTGATTTGAGGGGACAGGGGGCTCCTAATACGCAGTATTTT.

This clone showed up just a few times. The rearrangement uses TRBV19 and TRBJ1-5; 9 bases align to TRBD1. Germline-derived CDR1 and CDR2 are LNHDA and SQIVND (reference sequence). The CDR3 runs to 17 residues. Losses at the gene ends were 6 bases for V and 0 bases for J; bases not matched to a gene: 9. CDR3 in DNA: TGTGCCAGTAGGCCGGGACAGGGCGCGTATAGCAATCAGCCCCAGCATTTT. Its translation is CASRPGQGAYSNQPQHF.

The chain joins TRBV2 to TRBJ2-7; a weak D match, TRBD1 (5 bases). The germline gives CDR1 SNHLY, CDR2 FYNNEI. The CDR3 contains 15 residues. The V and J ends lost 6 bases and 0 bases respectively, with 15 bases between them. CDR3 sequence: CASRARAGNSYEQYF. As DNA, the CDR3 is TGTGCCAGCAGGGCCCGGGCAGGGAACTCCTACGAGCAGTACTTC.

This clone was detected only a few times. The chain uses TRBV19 and TRBJ2-3, with TRBD2 matching 14 bases. CDR1 and CDR2 (germline): LNHDA, SQIVND (reference sequence). The V gene end was trimmed by 7 bases and the J gene end by 6 bases; junction bases not matched to a gene: 9. The CDR3 totals 16 residues. The CDR3 DNA reads as TGTGCCAGTAACCCCGGACTAGCGGGAGGCAGGGATACGCAGTATTTT. Translating gives CASNPGLAGGRDTQYF.

V and J are TRBV7-9 and TRBJ1-2; 7 bases fit TRBD1. Germline CDR1 SEHNR, CDR2 FQNEAQ (reference sequence). This CDR3 spans 14 amino acids. V trimming: 3 bases; J trimming: 2 bases; junction bases outside the gene matches: 3. CDR3 sequence (DNA): TGTGCCAGCAGCTTCGGACAGGCGAACTATGGCTACACCTTC. Amino acid sequence: CASSFGQANYGYTF.

This clone was detected once. V is TRBV30 and J is TRBJ2-1, with 7 positions matching TRBD2. With V trimmed by 0 bases and J by 7 bases, 6 bases remained unmatched. Germline V gene lookup returns CDR1 GTSNPN and CDR2 SVGIG (reference sequence). The CDR3 is made up of 14 amino acids. The CDR3 is CAWSVILGGNEQFF. CDR3 nucleotides: TGTGCCTGGAGTGTAATCCTGGGGGGGAATGAGCAGTTCTTC.

The chain carries TRBV27 and TRBJ1-2, with D possibly matching TRBD1 (6 bases). The CDR3 runs 17 residues. Trimming took off 5 bases at V and 5 bases at J, with 24 bases between the two ends. Looked up from germline, CDR1 is MNHEY and CDR2 is SMNVEV (reference sequence). The CDR3 coding sequence is TGTGCCAGCAGTCTAACTGGGGGGGGGCCTACCCCTTATGGCTACACCTTC. Translating gives CASSLTGGGPTPYGYTF.

The chain links TRBV7-8 to TRBJ1-1; D call uncertain. CDR3 size: 16 residues. CDR1 SGHVS and CDR2 FQNEAQ come from the germline V gene. Trimming left V 2 bases short and J 3 bases short, with 16 bases between. In DNA form, the CDR3 reads TGTGCCAGCAGCTTATCTCGGGTGGCCGTGGACACTGAAGCTTTCTTT. Translating it yields CASSLSRVAVDTEAFF. Full variable domain (rest looked up from reference TRBV7-8 and TRBJ1-1): GAGVSQSPRYKVAKRGQDVALRCDPISGHVSLFWYQQALGQGPEFLTYFQNEAQLDKSGLPSDRFFAERPEGSVSTLKIQRTQQEDSAVYLCASSLSRVAVDTEAFFGQGTRLTVV.

The genes are TRBV10-3 and TRBJ2-5; TRBD1 aligns across 8 bases. V was clipped by 4 bases and J by 4 bases; unmatched bases: 8. Germline loops: CDR1 ENHRY, CDR2 SYGVKD. The CDR3 is 15 amino acids. CDR3: CAISGSQGARETQYF. CDR3 sequence (DNA): TGTGCCATCAGTGGGTCCCAGGGGGCGCGAGAGACCCAGTACTTC.

The chain carries TRBV19 and TRBJ1-5; no clear D gene. The CDR3 sequence is 16 residues long. The V and J ends lost 4 bases and 0 bases respectively, with 13 bases between them. Looked up from germline, CDR1 is LNHDA and CDR2 is SQIVND (reference sequence). The CDR3 nucleotides are TGTGCCAGTAGTACTAGCTTCTCCCCTAGCAATCAGCCCCAGCATTTT. Translation gives CASSTSFSPSNQPQHF.

This clone was seen once. The sample contains more than one DNA sequence encoding this CDR3. The genes are TRBV5-3 and TRBJ2-1, with 16 bases fitting TRBD2. TRBV5-3 is an ORF, and what it does is uncertain. The CDR3 runs 18 residues. The CDR3 DNA reads TGTGCAACCCGCCCTGGGACTAGCGGGAGGGCCTCCTACAATGAGCAGTTCTTC. Amino acids: CATRPGTSGRASYNEQFF.

The chain uses TRBV27 and TRBJ1-5; 7 bases agree with TRBD1. This CDR3 has 16 amino acids. V lost 3 bases to trimming and J lost 3 bases; unmatched junction nucleotides: 8. Germline V gene lookup returns CDR1 MNHEY and CDR2 SMNVEV (reference sequence). The DNA of the CDR3 is TGTGCCAGCAGTTTGCAAATGACAGGGAACAATCAGCCCCAGCATTTT. Amino acids: CASSLQMTGNNQPQHF.

This clone was detected only a few times. This sequence joins TRBV28 and TRBJ2-2; 7 nucleotides line up with TRBD2. Germline CDR1 and CDR2: MDHEN and SYDVKM. The V segment lost 6 bases and the J segment 1 base; nucleotides outside the gene matches: 8. The CDR3 is 16 residues long. The CDR3 loop reads CASRTPSGWNTGELFF. The CDR3 DNA reads as TGTGCCAGCAGAACCCCTAGCGGATGGAACACCGGGGAGCTGTTTTTT.

J is TRBJ2-7 and V is TRBV9, with 12 bases that match TRBD2. This CDR3 region has 14 residues. Germline V lookup: CDR1 SGDLS, CDR2 YYNGEE. The trim removed 4 bases at V and 7 bases at J, leaving 6 bases unmatched. Written as DNA, the CDR3 is TGTGCCAGCAGCAAGACTAGCGGGAGTTTTGAGCAGTACTTC. Amino acids: CASSKTSGSFEQYF.

V and J are TRBV4-1 and TRBJ1-1, with 11 bases that match TRBD1. Germline V gene data show CDR1 as MGHRA and CDR2 as YSYEKL. The CDR3 is made up of 15 amino acids. Trimming cost V 4 bases and J 0 bases; bases outside gene matches: 1. CDR3 amino acids: CASSPGQGVNTEAFF. The CDR3 region has the DNA TGCGCCAGCAGCCCGGGACAGGGGGTGAACACTGAAGCTTTCTTT.

This clone was picked up a small number of times. The J gene is TRBJ2-1, the V gene TRBV6-2 or TRBV6-3; 9 bases match TRBD2. V shed 2 bases and J 5 bases; nucleotides not matched to a gene: 1. Per germline, CDR1 MNHEY and CDR2 SVGEGT. This CDR3 contains 14 residues. The CDR3 sequence is CASSYGLANNEQFF. The DNA for the CDR3 is TGTGCCAGCAGTTACGGACTAGCGAACAATGAGCAGTTCTTC.

The CDR3, as DNA: TGCGCCAGCAGCTTGGTGACTAGCGGGCGAAATGAGCAGTTCTTC. As protein: CASSLVTSGRNEQFF. This chain uses TRBV5-1 with TRBJ2-1; 10 bases align to TRBD2. CDR3 length: 15 amino acids. The junction had 4 bases not matched to a gene; V was cut back by 0 bases and J by 7 bases. Germline assignment: CDR1 SGHRS and CDR2 YFSETQ. The complete variable domain, with remaining parts taken from reference TRBV5-1 and TRBJ2-1, reads KAGVTQTPRYLIKTRGQQVTLSCSPISGHRSVSWYQQTPGQGLQFLFEYFSETQRNKGNFPGRFSGRQFSNSRSEMNVSTLELGDSALYLCASSLVTSGRNEQFFGPGTRLTVL.